This paragraph covers one T cell receptor beta chain sequence. This sample is part of a study of blood T cell repertoires in COVID-19. As for the study in general: Material from acute and convalescent COVID-19 was sourced from the United States, Italy and Spain. The analysed material was cDNA or gDNA that came from T cells, B-cell-depleted T cells, or PBMCs.

Measured with immunoSEQ multiplex PCR; TCRdb has only the in-frame clones, and not every one. The sample yields approximately 230,000 clones, approximately 79% seen once. This TCR was recovered from a woman in her thirties or forties with active or convalescent COVID-19. Sample: peripheral blood.

The CDR3 coding sequence is TGTGCCAGCAGCCTCGAACAGGTTAACACTGAAGCTTTCTTT. It codes for CASSLEQVNTEAFF. The rearrangement uses TRBV3-1 (or the pseudogene TRBV3-2) and TRBJ1-1, with D possibly TRBD1 on 5 matching bases. The CDR3 length is 14 residues. Germline loops: CDR1 LGHDT, CDR2 YNNKEL (reference sequence). V dropped 4 bases and J dropped 2 bases, with 11 bases sitting between them.